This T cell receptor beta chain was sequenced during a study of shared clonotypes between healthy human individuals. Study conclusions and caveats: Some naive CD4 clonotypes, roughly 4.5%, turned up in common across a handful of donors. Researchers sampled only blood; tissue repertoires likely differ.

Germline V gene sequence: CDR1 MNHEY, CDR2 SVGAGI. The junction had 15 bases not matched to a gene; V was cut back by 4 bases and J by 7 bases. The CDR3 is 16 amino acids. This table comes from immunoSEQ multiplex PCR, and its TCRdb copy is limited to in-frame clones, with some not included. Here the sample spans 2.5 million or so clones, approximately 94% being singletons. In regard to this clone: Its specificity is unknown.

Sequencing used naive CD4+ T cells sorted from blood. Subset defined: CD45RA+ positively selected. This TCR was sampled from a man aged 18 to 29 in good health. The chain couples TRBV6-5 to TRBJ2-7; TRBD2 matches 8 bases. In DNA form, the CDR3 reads TGTGCCAGCAGTTTAAACCCGGGACTAGACATTGTAGAGCAGTACTTC. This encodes CASSLNPGLDIVEQYF.